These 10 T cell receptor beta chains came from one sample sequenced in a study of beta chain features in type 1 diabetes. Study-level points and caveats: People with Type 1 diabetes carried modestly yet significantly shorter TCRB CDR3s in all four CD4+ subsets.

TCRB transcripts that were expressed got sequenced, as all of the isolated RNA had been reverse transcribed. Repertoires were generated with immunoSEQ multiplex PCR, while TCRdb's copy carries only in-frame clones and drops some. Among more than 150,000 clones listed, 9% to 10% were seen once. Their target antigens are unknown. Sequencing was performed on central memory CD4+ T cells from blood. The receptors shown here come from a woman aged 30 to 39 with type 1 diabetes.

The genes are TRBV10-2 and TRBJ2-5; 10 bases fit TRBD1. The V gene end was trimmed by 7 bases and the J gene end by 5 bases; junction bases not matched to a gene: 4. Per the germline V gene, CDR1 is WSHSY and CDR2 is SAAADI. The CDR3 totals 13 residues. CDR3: CASMTGGAETQYF. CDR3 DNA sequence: TGCGCCAGCATGACAGGGGGCGCGGAGACCCAGTACTTC.

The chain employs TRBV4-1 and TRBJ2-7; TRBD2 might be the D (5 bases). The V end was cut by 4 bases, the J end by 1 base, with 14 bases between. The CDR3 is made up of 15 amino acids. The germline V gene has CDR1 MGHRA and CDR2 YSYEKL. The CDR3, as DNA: TGCGCCAGCAGCCGGTTCCTAGCAAATTCCTACGAGCAGTACTTC. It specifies CASSRFLANSYEQYF.

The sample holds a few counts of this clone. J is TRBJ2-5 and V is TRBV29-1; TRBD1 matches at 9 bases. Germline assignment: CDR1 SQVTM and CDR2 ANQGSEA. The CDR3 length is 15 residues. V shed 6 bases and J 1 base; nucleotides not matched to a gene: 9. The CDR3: CSVWGGQGPQETQYF. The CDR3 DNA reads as TGCAGCGTCTGGGGGGGACAGGGTCCCCAAGAGACCCAGTACTTC.

The CDR3 spells CASLDRRTQNGYTF. In DNA, the CDR3 is TGTGCCAGCCTTGACAGGCGTACCCAGAATGGCTACACCTTC. The chain employs TRBV28 and TRBJ1-2; TRBD1 might be the D (6 bases). CDR1 MDHEN and CDR2 SYDVKM come from the germline V gene. The germline V and J ends were trimmed by 8 bases and 6 bases, with 19 bases remaining between them. The CDR3 sequence is 14 residues long.

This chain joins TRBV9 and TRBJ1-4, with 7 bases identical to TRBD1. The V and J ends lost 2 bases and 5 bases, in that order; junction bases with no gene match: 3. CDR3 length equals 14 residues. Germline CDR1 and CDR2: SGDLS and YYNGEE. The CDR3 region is CASSVAGGNEKLFF. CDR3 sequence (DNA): TGTGCCAGCAGCGTGGCAGGGGGAAATGAAAAACTGTTTTTT.

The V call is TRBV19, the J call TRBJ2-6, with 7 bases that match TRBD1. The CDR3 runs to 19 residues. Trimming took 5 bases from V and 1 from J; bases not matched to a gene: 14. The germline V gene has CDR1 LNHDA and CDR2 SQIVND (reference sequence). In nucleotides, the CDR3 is TGTGCCAGTAGTCTACACCGACAGGGAAGGGGATCTGGGGCCAACGTCCTGACTTTC. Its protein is CASSLHRQGRGSGANVLTF.

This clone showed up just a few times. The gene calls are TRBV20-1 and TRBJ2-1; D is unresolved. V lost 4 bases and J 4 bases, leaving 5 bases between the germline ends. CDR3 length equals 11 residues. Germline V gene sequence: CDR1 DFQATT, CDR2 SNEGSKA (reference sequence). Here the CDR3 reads CSATRYNEQFF. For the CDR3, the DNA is TGCAGTGCTACCCGGTACAATGAGCAGTTCTTC.

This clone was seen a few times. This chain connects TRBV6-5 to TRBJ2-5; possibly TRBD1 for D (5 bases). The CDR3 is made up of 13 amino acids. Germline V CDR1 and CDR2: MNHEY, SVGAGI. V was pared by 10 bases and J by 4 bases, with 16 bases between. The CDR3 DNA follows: TGTGCCATCAGGGAAGGAGACAGAGAGACCCAGTACTTC. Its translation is CAIREGDRETQYF.

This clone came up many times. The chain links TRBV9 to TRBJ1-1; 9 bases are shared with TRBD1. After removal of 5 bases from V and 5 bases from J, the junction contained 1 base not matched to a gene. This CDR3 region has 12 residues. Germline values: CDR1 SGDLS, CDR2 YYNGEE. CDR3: CASRGQGTEAFF. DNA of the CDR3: TGTGCCAGCAGAGGACAGGGGACTGAAGCTTTCTTT.

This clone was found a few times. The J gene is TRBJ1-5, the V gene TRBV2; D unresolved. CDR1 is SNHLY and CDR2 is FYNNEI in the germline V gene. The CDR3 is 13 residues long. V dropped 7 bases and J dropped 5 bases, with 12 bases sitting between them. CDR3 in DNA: TGTGCCAGCAAACGGGAACGTGATCAGCCCCAGCATTTT. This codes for CASKRERDQPQHF. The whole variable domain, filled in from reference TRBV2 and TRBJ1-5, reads EPEVTQTPSHQVTQMGQEVILRCVPISNHLYFYWYRQILGQKVEFLVSFYNNEISEKSEIFDDQFSVERPDGSNFTLKIRSTKLEDSAMYFCASKRERDQPQHFGDGTRLSIL.